This T cell receptor beta chain was sequenced during a study of OX40 agonist ivuxolimab in advanced cancers. Study-level information: Two patients with cutaneous melanoma and one with hepatocellular carcinoma, three in total, showed partial responses. Whole-study findings and limits: It was not determined which antigens were specifically recognized by the peripheral T cells that had undergone clonal expansion.

The data were produced by immunoSEQ multiplex PCR, yet TCRdb's version contains in-frame clones alone and is incomplete. Among tens of thousands of clones listed, about 90% were seen once. Worth noting for this clone: Antigen: not known.

The specimen was CD4+ or CD8+ T cells sorted from blood, collected in a trial of the OX40 agonist ivuxolimab. The TCR sequence derives from an adult with an advanced solid tumor such as melanoma, head and neck, liver or kidney cancer.

The CDR3 coding sequence is TGTGCCAGCAGTTACTCTAGCGGGAGGATCAACGAGCAGTACTTC. Translating gives CASSYSSGRINEQYF. V is TRBV6-5 and J is TRBJ2-7; TRBD2 agrees at 10 bases. The J segment lost 5 bases and the V segment lost 0 bases, leaving 4 bases of the junction unmatched. CDR1 is MNHEY and CDR2 is SVGAGI in the germline V gene. This CDR3 contains 15 residues.